This T cell receptor (beta chain) is drawn from a study of blood T cell repertoires in COVID-19 (dated by TCRdb to 2018 to 2021). With respect to the entire study: Samples from collaborators originated in the United States, Italy and Spain and spanned both the acute and convalescent phases of COVID-19. Subjects who had been exposed to COVID-19, were actively infected with it, or had recovered from it provided the deeply sampled blood TCRbeta repertoires that made up the dataset. The repertoires were released in a freely available public database meant as a resource for research on the immune response to SARS-CoV-2. Samples were obtained from the ongoing ImmuneRACE study (first 160 participants) and from 1,200 or so subjects provided by 6 global collaborators. Where available, HLA class I and class II types were taken from metadata supplied by the sample provider and were not determined by assay-based typing. Sample metadata almost always included a de-identified subject ID, COVID-19 status, age in years and sex. The prospective study material was composed of cDNA or gDNA derived from T cells, B-cell-depleted T cells, or PBMCs.

As for this clone: It lacks a known antigen. No qualities accompany the bases; no much larger clone lies one base away. This sample includes further DNA sequences coding for the same CDR3.

Here is what the overall study found, with its caveats: Clinical and demographic metadata were provided uncurated, with the amount varying by source and participant.

CDR1 and CDR2 are drawn from the germline V gene (reference sequence): MNHEY, SMNVEV. The cysteine opens and the phenylalanine closes a CDR3 of 12 amino acids. The sequence is cut down to CDR3 DNA, 36 bases in frame from base 1. V and J lose 1 base and 10 bases, and a span of 8 bases separates them. In the prospective study, participants were about 18 to 95 years old, resided in about two dozen geographic areas of the United States, and were enrolled through a virtual design. Cohort assignment in the prospective study relied on participant-reported clinical history from a screening survey and a study questionnaire. For ImmuneRACE Cohort 3, a participant was defined as recovered based on two consecutive negative NP/OP PCR tests, clearance by a healthcare professional, or resolution of symptoms. Each participant in the prospective study had whole blood, serum and a nasopharyngeal or oropharyngeal swab collected by mobile phlebotomists. Participants in the prospective study had the option to provide additional blood draws and questionnaires over a 2-month period. Before DNA extraction, prospective study blood samples were shipped either frozen or at room temperature.

TCRbeta CDR3 regions were amplified from genomic DNA using the immunoSEQ Assay, a bias-controlled multiplex PCR. In the original analysis: Within the assay, amplification of reference gene primers was used to estimate how many nucleated cells each sample contained. Sequence reads were collapsed and filtered to measure the absolute abundance of every unique TCRbeta CDR3 rearrangement. For each sample, productive Simpson clonality was calculated as the square root of Simpson's diversity index across productive rearrangements. TCRdb limited this immuneACCESS table to in-frame rearrangements with V and J called. A share of clones is missing; checked studies link under half to unresolved V genes, and the rest is unexplained. Clone size and the V and J calls come from that table; the DNA yielded D and trimming. Across this sample there are 250,000 to 300,000 clones, with roughly 86% seen only once. More than 1.5% of the sample lies in the top ten.

The rearrangement combines TRBV27 with TRBJ2-1; the D gene is perhaps TRBD2, on 6 matching bases. Sequenced sample: PBMCs or T cells enriched from blood (not recorded which). This clonotype was obtained from a woman aged 60-75 years who had recovered from COVID-19. The DNA is TGTGCCAGCAGTTTATTTGGGGGGGAGCAGTTCTTC. Translated, it reads CASSLFGGEQFF.